The 9 T cell receptor beta chains presented below share a single source sample, sequenced in a study of T cell repertoires in cytomegalovirus infection. A single record per CDR3 protein comes from TCRdb applying MiXCR to the reads. The sample has roughly 600,000 distinct CDR3 sequences; approximately 24% are singletons. The sequenced sample consisted of CD8+ T cells from PBMCs. Every receptor here comes from a human donor in good health (CMV status not recorded). Some clones in this sample may be carry-over from other donors' samples.

This clonotype was counted only a few times. The chain is built from TRBV7-9 and TRBJ2-1; 12 nucleotides agree with TRBD2. Germline CDR1 and CDR2: SEHNR and FQNEAQ (reference sequence). V lost 5 bases to trimming and J lost 3 bases; unmatched junction nucleotides: 5. CDR3 length equals 16 residues. The CDR3 region is CASSAQTSGGYNEQFF. The CDR3 DNA sequence: TGTGCCAGCAGCGCCCAGACTAGCGGGGGCTACAATGAGCAGTTCTTC.

Ten or more counts support this clonotype. This chain connects TRBV11-2 to TRBJ2-1; unclear D gene. Deletions cut 2 bases from V and 5 bases from J, with 4 bases between. The V gene's germline CDR1 is SGHAT and CDR2 FQNNGV. The length of the CDR3 is 12 residues. The CDR3 coding sequence is TGTGCCAGCAGCTTACTCCACAATGAGCAGTTCTTC. Translation: CASSLLHNEQFF. Full variable domain (rest looked up from reference TRBV11-2 and TRBJ2-1): EAGVAQSPRYKIIEKRQSVAFWCNPISGHATLYWYQQILGQGPKLLIQFQNNGVVDDSQLPKDRFSAERLKGVDSTLKIQPAKLEDSAVYLCASSLLHNEQFFGPGTRLTVL.

The chain joins TRBV4-2 to TRBJ2-7; 9 bases agree with TRBD1. Germline CDR1 and CDR2: LGHNA and YNFKEQ. The CDR3 loop spans 15 amino acids. Trimming at V came to 0 bases and at J to 5 bases, leaving 5 bases not matched to a gene. The CDR3 nucleotides are TGTGCCAGCAGCCAAGAAAGGGACAGGGTAAACGAGCAGTACTTC. Protein sequence: CASSQERDRVNEQYF.

In this sample, this clonotype turned up many times. The chain has TRBV12-3 or TRBV12-4 and TRBJ1-5; 9 positions agree with TRBD1. The CDR3 runs to 15 residues. Trimming at V came to 6 bases and at J to 5 bases, leaving 8 bases not matched to a gene. In DNA, the CDR3 is TGTGCCAGCAGCTCCCGGGACAGGGTTTATCAGCCCCAGCATTTT. This sequence encodes CASSSRDRVYQPQHF.

This clonotype was seen a handful of times. This chain joins TRBV14 and TRBJ1-2; D remains ambiguous. V lost 0 bases to trimming and J lost 4 bases, with 24 bases between them. Germline V CDR1 and CDR2: SGHDN, FVKESK. The length of the CDR3 is 19 residues. The CDR3 loop is CASSQDRFPTPWFCYGYTF. In DNA, the CDR3 is TGTGCCAGCAGCCAAGATAGGTTCCCGACCCCATGGTTTTGCTATGGCTACACCTTC.

This clonotype has more than one count but fewer than ten. The rearrangement uses TRBV7-6 and TRBJ2-2, with 14 bases lining up with TRBD2. Germline loops: CDR1 SGHVS, CDR2 FNYEAQ. Unmatched junction bases numbered 5, after V lost 5 bases and J lost 0 bases. The CDR3 has 18 amino acids. CDR3 residues: CASSTGLAGGSNTGELFF. CDR3 nucleotides: TGTGCCAGCAGCACAGGACTAGCGGGGGGCTCGAACACCGGGGAGCTGTTTTTT.

There are a few counts of this clonotype. The chain carries TRBV10-2 and TRBJ2-5; maybe TRBD2 (6 bases). Germline V gene data show CDR1 as WSHSY and CDR2 as SAAADI. CDR3 length: 15 residues. V was pared by 4 bases and J by 5 bases, with 17 bases between. In DNA, the CDR3 is TGCGCCAGCAGTGGGGTTCTAGCGTCGGGCGAGACCCAGTACTTC. Residues: CASSGVLASGETQYF.

At least ten counts were recorded for this clonotype. V and J are TRBV12-3 or TRBV12-4 and TRBJ2-6; the match to TRBD1 covers 9 bases. The CDR3 extends over 17 amino acids. V shed 4 bases, J shed 2 bases, and the junction held 6 bases outside the gene matches. CDR3 DNA sequence: TGTGCCAGCAGTTCGGGACAGGGTAGGCCTGGGGCCAACGTCCTGACTTTC. Encoded protein: CASSSGQGRPGANVLTF.

A word on this clonotype: A much larger clone differs by one base, so this may be a read error. CDR3 sequence: CANSLPWGSSSEGDTQYF. DNA of the CDR3: TGTGCCAACAGCTTGCCCTGGGGGAGTAGCTCCGAGGGAGATACGCAGTATTTT. This chain joins TRBV7-8 and TRBJ2-3; perhaps D is TRBD1 or TRBD2 (5 bases each). The germline CDR1 and CDR2 sequences are SGHVS and FQNEAQ. This CDR3 spans 18 amino acids.